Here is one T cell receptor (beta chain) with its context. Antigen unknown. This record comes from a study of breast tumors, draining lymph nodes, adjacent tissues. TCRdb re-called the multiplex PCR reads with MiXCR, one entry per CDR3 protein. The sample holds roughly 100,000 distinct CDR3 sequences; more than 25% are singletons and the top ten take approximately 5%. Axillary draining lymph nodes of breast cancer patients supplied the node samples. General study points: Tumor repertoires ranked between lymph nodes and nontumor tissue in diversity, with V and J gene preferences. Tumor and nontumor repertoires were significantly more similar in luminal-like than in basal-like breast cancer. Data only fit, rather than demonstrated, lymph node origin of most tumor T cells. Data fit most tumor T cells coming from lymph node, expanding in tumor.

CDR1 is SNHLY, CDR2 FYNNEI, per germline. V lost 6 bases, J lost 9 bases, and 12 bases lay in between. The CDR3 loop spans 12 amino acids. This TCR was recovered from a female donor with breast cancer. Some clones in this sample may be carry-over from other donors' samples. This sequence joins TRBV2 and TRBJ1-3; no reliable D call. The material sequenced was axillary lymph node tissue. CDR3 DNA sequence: TGTGCCAGCAGGACTTACTCAGGCACCATATATTTT. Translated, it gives CASRTYSGTIYF.